These T cell receptor beta chains were read from a single sample in a study of blood T cell repertoires in COVID-19. Sequencing was performed with immunoSEQ multiplex PCR; in TCRdb, only in-frame clones are kept and a portion is missing. Found here are 210,000 or so clones, 65% to 90% of them singletons; the top ten hold about 5.1%. Sequencing was done on a sample of peripheral blood. These receptors were obtained from a man between 45 and 60 years old with COVID-19, enrolled during active disease. The CDR3 runs from the conserved cysteine through the conserved F or W. A D gene is named only where the DNA matches it firmly. Clone size is given for some rows only: seen once, a few or many times, or a class if the clone is expanded.

CDR3 protein,CDR3 DNA,J gene,clone size,V gene,CDR3 length,D gene
CASSAGGGSYNEQFF,TGTGCCAGCAGCGCTGGCGGGGGATCCTACAATGAGCAGTTCTTC,TRBJ2-1,.,TRBV3-1/TRBV3-2,15,TRBD2
CASSLQGANYGYTF,TGTGCCAGCAGCTTGCAGGGCGCTAACTATGGCTACACCTTC,TRBJ1-2,.,TRBV5-6,14,.
CASSNSGGDYEQYF,TGTGCCAGCAGCAATAGCGGGGGGGACTACGAGCAGTACTTC,TRBJ2-7,.,TRBV4-2,14,TRBD2
CASSSNSYGYTF,TGTGCCAGCAGCTCGAACAGCTATGGCTACACCTTC,TRBJ1-2,.,TRBV11-1,12,.
CAASGRGQETQYF,TGTGCCGCATCGGGGCGGGGACAAGAGACCCAGTACTTC,TRBJ2-5,.,TRBV30,13,.
CASSPLETGELFF,TGCGCCAGCAGTCCCCTAGAAACCGGGGAGCTGTTTTTT,TRBJ2-2,.,TRBV5-1,13,.
CASSSGQGVTDTQYF,TGTGCCAGCAGTTCGGGACAGGGGGTGACAGATACGCAGTATTTT,TRBJ2-3,.,TRBV28,15,TRBD1
CATSIPGTTNTGELFF,TGTGCCACCAGTATTCCGGGGACAACGAACACCGGGGAGCTGTTTTTT,TRBJ2-2,.,TRBV24-1,16,.
CASSPGAFNEKLFF,TGTGCCAGCAGCCCAGGGGCGTTTAATGAAAAACTGTTTTTT,TRBJ1-4,once,TRBV7-2,14,.
CASSPNLGDLYEQYF,TGTGCCAGCTCACCAAACTTAGGAGACCTATACGAGCAGTACTTC,TRBJ2-7,.,TRBV18,15,.
CASSSLVTRGEQYF,TGTGCCAGCAGCTCACTAGTTACTCGGGGCGAGCAGTACTTC,TRBJ2-7,.,TRBV7-9,14,.
CASSLEWTGAFGYTF,TGTGCCAGCAGCTTGGAGTGGACAGGGGCTTTTGGCTACACCTTC,TRBJ1-2,once,TRBV5-6,15,TRBD1
CASSQELAGTYNEQFF,TGTGCCAGCAGCCAAGAATTAGCGGGGACCTACAATGAGCAGTTCTTC,TRBJ2-1,.,TRBV4-2,16,TRBD2